This TCR beta chain was retrieved from a study of cytomegalovirus exposure and HLA in healthy donors (dated by TCRdb to the late 2010s). Some background on the complete study: An earlier analysis of roughly 500 of the donors reported about 300 Gb of sequence data and 95 million to 130 million unique TCR beta sequences obtained from about 200 million T cells. The study profiled the T cell repertoires of under 700 subjects by immunosequencing and related them to cytomegalovirus serostatus. Five DR-DQ haplotypes were treated as single units for association and clustering because of strong linkage in the cohort. An early release that covered 500 to 800 HLA-typed donors contained about 300 gigabases of sequencing data and 80 million or so unique TCR sequences. In an earlier analysis of 500 to 650 of the donors, high-throughput TCR beta sequencing was used to judge whether each TCR beta V gene segment behaved as functional or pseudogenic. The number of typed donors differed by locus: about 620-640 for A, B, C, DRB1 and DQB1; approximately 540 for DQA1; approximately 600 for DPA1; and some 430 for DPB1. Donor age, sex, ethnicity and CMV serostatus were compiled alongside the repertoire data. All discovery cohort repertoires had been generated on a single sequencing platform. Class I and class II HLA loci were covered by the typing at four-digit resolution. In a later genetic analysis, genome-wide SNP genotypes for about three fifths of the roughly 670 donors were used, and that subset was treated as a discovery cohort. Of the 398 genotyped donors, over 65% fell in the genetic ancestry cluster associated with self-reported Caucasian donors. The study combined high-throughput TCR immunosequencing, statistical association of individual TCRs with disease status, and machine learning to predict cytomegalovirus infection status. Among some 410 genotyped donors of the cohort, an average of roughly 230,000 unique TCR beta nucleotide sequences was sequenced per donor, of which about 19% were non-productive. The aim of the study was to test whether cataloging public T cell receptors could identify signatures of past pathogen exposure. Besides the first cohort of around 670 subjects, a separate validation cohort made up of roughly 120 different subjects was used. In the later analysis, no new phenotypic data were used to find candidate immune exposures; instead, reliance was placed on TCR beta sequences and their occurrence across donors. To study patterns of TCR occurrence, a later analysis re-analyzed previously published TCR beta repertoires from more than 550 donors and added high-resolution HLA genotyping.

Based on the germline V gene, the CDR1 and CDR2 sequences are MNHNS and SASEGT. The CDR3 measures 15 amino acids from cysteine to phenylalanine. Just CDR3 DNA is preserved here, 45 bases in frame from base 1. The library was produced with the immunoSEQ multiplex PCR assay. For the multiplex PCR, a mixture combining 60 forward primers for TCR Vbeta segments and 13 reverse primers for TCR Jbeta segments was used. A multiplex PCR assay on genomic DNA amplified the CDR3 region of rearranged TCR beta genes. The Illumina HiSeq System was used to sequence the amplified TCR beta libraries as 87-base-pair reads. The paper's processing steps were these. A later analysis counted approximately 76 million unique TCR beta chains across the 550 to 700 repertoires, and some 11 million of these chains were shared by at least two donors. Raw reads were error-corrected and collapsed into unique sequences by a nearest-neighbor algorithm in which closely related sequences were merged to remove PCR and sequencing errors. To assign V, D and J gene segments, CDR3 sequences were aligned to IMGT reference sequences. For a sequence to be retained, at least a six-nucleotide match to both a V gene segment and a J gene segment was required. Rearrangements were called productive when the CDR3 lacked stop codons and stayed in frame with V and J; all others were non-productive. CDR3 was defined by IMGT convention, running from the second conserved V-encoded cysteine to the conserved J-encoded phenylalanine. The earlier analysis of about 610 of the donors excluded sequences that lacked an unambiguous match to a single V gene segment. An earlier analysis of 550 to 650 of the donors classified V segments as functional when productive rearrangements were above 56.7% and as segregating when the standard deviation between donors was above 5%. A statistical classification framework was built to diagnose cytomegalovirus status from the catalog of TCR beta chain sequences. A later analysis assigned V and J genes by comparing TCR nucleotide sequences with IMGT/GENE-DB human TR gene sequences. Using the TCRdist pipeline, a later analysis assigned CDR3 sequences along with most-parsimonious VDJ recombination scenarios. In a later analysis, every TCR beta chain was defined by the combination of its CDR3 amino acid sequence and its V-gene family, and reads without a unique V-gene family were dropped. To address suspected cross-contamination and a sequencing artifact, a later analysis removed around 600 highly shared, low-generation-probability nucleotide sequences. A later analysis calculated a clonal expansion index for each public chain from normalized within-repertoire ranks of inferred template counts. Generation probabilities in a later analysis came from a VDJ recombination model fitted to out-of-frame rearrangements, and those results were checked against IGoR. A later analysis scored TCR-TCR, TCR-HLA and TCR-CMV co-occurrence with hypergeometric tests, applying a repertoire-size bias correction to TCR pairs. In a later analysis, false discovery rates were estimated by permuting HLA or CMV assignments 20 times. In a later analysis, co-occurring TCRs were grouped using DBSCAN, with TCRdist sequence similarity added in when clustering inside HLA-allele-positive subsets. Repertoires with fewer than 30,000 or more than 120,000 public chains, plus five repertoires with anomalous nucleotide sharing, were excluded from co-occurrence clustering. TCRdb mirrors the immuneACCESS table, restricted to in-frame sequences. Some clones are absent from its copies; in checked studies, under half trace to an unresolved V gene, and the reason for the others is unknown. The V and J calls and clone size come from that table; D and trimming were worked out from the DNA. In this sample the table shows 130,000 or so clones, over 60% of which occur a single time. The ten largest account for around 1.8% of the sample.

The investigation overall reported the following: The authors suggested that the approach could potentially be generalized to other disease states and immunological phenotypes. In vitro tests confirmed that a few of the cytomegalovirus-associated TCR beta chains recognize cytomegalovirus antigens. Cytomegalovirus status was reported to be diagnosed by the classifier with high specificity and sensitivity in both the original and validation cohorts. Broadly in line with IMGT annotations, most TCR beta V segments showed up in productive rearrangements about 90% or about 30% of the time in an earlier analysis of a few hundred of the donors. A further reported finding was that TCR beta sequences accurately predicted the HLA-A and HLA-B alleles for most subjects in the first cohort. Most TCR sequences were observed very rarely across donors, whereas some public TCRs were present in many individuals. For the cohort, immune exposure information was limited to CMV serostatus. The study gave a list of 150 to 200 TCR beta chains associated with cytomegalovirus. V-gene and J-gene trimming of TCR beta chains was associated with a missense DCLRE1C variant in a later genetic analysis, and the association was replicated in an independent cohort. Compared with equally common non-associated chains, HLA-associated TCR beta chains in a later analysis were more clonally expanded and had lower generation probabilities. Roughly uniform sequencing depth across donors was assumed in presence/absence analyses, although this assumption may not hold. Some IMGT-functional V segments, including TRBV6-2 and TRBV6-3, could not be told apart with the 87-base-pair reads, so those segments were excluded. A later analysis reported that several top co-occurrence clusters appeared linked to parvovirus B19, influenza, CMV and Epstein-Barr virus. The sequencing pipeline was judged likely to have produced a cluster of highly shared sequence variants as a technical artifact. Compared with the roughly 600-donor mean, donors in an Asian-associated ancestry cluster had fewer N-insertions in productive TCRs, according to a later genetic analysis. The earlier analysis of 587 of the donors excluded 15 to 20 rarely observed V segments, including chromosome 9 orphons, because counts were too low. In this cohort, only TCR beta chains were sequenced, and detectable features were limited by the absence of alpha or paired-chain data. Most CMV-associated TCR beta chains appeared to be HLA-restricted in a later analysis, and the HLA associations seemed to be driven largely by CMV exposure. Linkage disequilibrium might explain the correlated functional status among segregating V segments, but an unknown experimental factor could not be ruled out. When HLA alleles, especially DR and DQ, strongly co-occurred, attributing TCR associations to individual alleles was difficult. According to a later analysis, TCR association rates differed among HLA loci, with DRB1 alleles showing the most associated TCRs and HLA-C alleles showing the fewest. Because some donors lacked HLA typing at each locus, the association tests relied only on the typed subset. Specific HLA alleles were associated with 15,000 to 20,000 TCR beta sequences at a false discovery rate of 0.05 in a later analysis.

The cohort was made up of approximately 670 healthy bone marrow donors. All cohort members were sampled while nominally healthy, although unrecorded immune exposures were likely present. The donor tested CMV seropositive and was one of the 289 seropositive cohort members. Each donor provided a peripheral blood sample, and peripheral blood mononuclear cells were used for TCR beta sequencing. The Qiagen DNeasy Blood Extraction Kit was used to extract genomic DNA from the blood cell samples. A note on this clone: It lacks a known antigen. Base qualities were left out, and no much larger clone turns up one base away.

The sample taken for sequencing was PBMCs. The TCR sequence derives from a female donor in good health and CMV-seropositive. The sequence links TRBV6-1 to TRBJ2-7, and 8 junctional nucleotides match TRBD1. CDR3 reads: CATFSGDRSPYEQYF. The DNA sequence is as follows: TGTGCAACCTTCTCGGGGGACAGGAGCCCCTACGAGCAGTACTTC.